The present T cell receptor (beta chain) was sequenced within a study of tumor and adjacent non-tumor tissue in lung cancer. Turning to the study itself: Stage I to III disease affected 10 men and roughly 5 women aged roughly 31 to 85.

Findings and limits, study-wide: Top 100 clones took a larger repertoire share in normal lung. Tumor TCR diversity, when higher, was linked to shorter survival. Compared with tumor, normal lung showed significantly lower TCR diversity.

The template was RNA from unsorted bulk tissue. This non-tumor lung sample came from over 3 cm beyond the tumor edge. Losses at the gene ends were 3 bases for V and 0 bases for J; bases not matched to a gene: 4. This CDR3 has 17 amino acids. Per germline, CDR1 DFQATT and CDR2 SNEGSKA (reference sequence). The library came from three nested PCR rounds adapted from ARM-PCR protocols. MiXCR was run by TCRdb on the multiplex PCR reads, yielding one entry per CDR3 protein. The sample records more than 85,000 distinct CDR3 sequences, roughly 60% being singletons. This clonotype was observed at least ten times. Its matching antigen is unknown.

Sequenced material: distant non-tumor lung tissue. The rearrangement joins TRBV20-1 to TRBJ2-6; 11 bases line up with TRBD2. This TCR was recovered from a man between 25 and 39 years old with non-small cell lung cancer. The DNA of the CDR3 is TGCAGTGCTAGCACTAGCGGGAGAGGCTCTGGGGCCAACGTCCTGACTTTC. Translation: CSASTSGRGSGANVLTF.